The 27 T cell receptor beta chains given below trace back to one sample, sequenced in a study of blood T cells in healthy people across ages. A sample-barcoded 5' primer and a J-beta primer mix were used in a second PCR of roughly 7 to 11 cycles. TCRdb reprocessed the 5' RACE reads via MiXCR and lists one record per CDR3 protein. The table records about 2 million distinct CDR3 sequences, about 50% of them present only once. The material sequenced was blood. These receptors came from a woman aged 40-49 years in good health.

The gene calls are TRBV7-2 and TRBJ1-2; D ambiguous. Germline values: CDR1 SGHTA, CDR2 FQGNSA. The ends were cut back, 8 bases at V and 7 bases at J, with 11 bases in the middle. The CDR3 has 11 residues. This CDR3 reads CASGAGLGYTF. The CDR3 nucleotides are TGTGCCAGCGGCGCAGGTCTTGGCTACACCTTC.

J is TRBJ2-1 and V is TRBV7-8, with unresolved D. The CDR3 sequence is 16 residues long. Deletions cut 0 bases from V and 4 bases from J, with 13 bases between. Germline V gene lookup returns CDR1 SGHVS and CDR2 FQNEAQ. CDR3 bases: TGTGCCAGCAGCTTAGCCGGCGGCCTAGGGTACAATGAGCAGTTCTTC. Its translation is CASSLAGGLGYNEQFF.

This rearrangement joins TRBV9 to TRBJ1-1; 7 nucleotides align to TRBD1. The CDR3 extends over 16 amino acids. Germline V gene sequence: CDR1 SGDLS, CDR2 YYNGEE. Germline trimming cut 3 bases from V and 6 bases from J; bases unmatched to any gene: 14. The CDR3 DNA follows: TGTGCCAGCAGCGCGGGGCGGACAGGTCGTAATCCTGAAGCTTTCTTT. Its protein is CASSAGRTGRNPEAFF.

V gene TRBV7-2 combines with J gene TRBJ2-4; 9 bases agree with TRBD1. CDR1 SGHTA and CDR2 FQGNSA come from the germline V gene. V lost 5 bases, J lost 8 bases, and 7 bases stayed unmatched. This CDR3 has 14 residues. Here the CDR3 reads CASSPGQGLDIQYF. CDR3 DNA sequence: TGTGCCAGCAGCCCGGGACAGGGTCTAGACATTCAGTACTTC.

This chain's CDR3 is CASSLWTGGSYGYTF. The CDR3 DNA sequence: TGTGCCAGCAGCCTCTGGACAGGGGGTAGCTATGGCTACACCTTC. This rearrangement joins TRBV9 to TRBJ1-2; 10 bases are shared with TRBD1. V lost 4 bases, J lost 4 bases, and 7 bases stayed unmatched. Germline-derived CDR1 and CDR2 are SGDLS and YYNGEE. This CDR3 is 15 amino acids long.

The chain joins TRBV20-1 to TRBJ2-1; TRBD2 matches at 8 bases. Germline V lookup: CDR1 DFQATT, CDR2 SNEGSKA (reference sequence). J lost 3 bases, V lost 6 bases, and 13 bases had no gene match. The CDR3 is 16 residues long. The CDR3 loop is CSAILPGLAGYNEQFF. CDR3 coding DNA: TGCAGTGCCATCCTTCCGGGGCTAGCGGGCTACAATGAGCAGTTCTTC.

This clonotype was seen only a few times. This chain links TRBV6-1 with TRBJ2-1; the D gene could be TRBD1 or TRBD2 (5 bases each). The CDR3 has 16 residues. Germline V gives CDR1 MNHNS, CDR2 SASEGT. Trimming removed 2 bases at V and 2 bases at J, with 13 bases between. CDR3 in DNA: TGTGCCAGCAGTGAATGGGGCCTCGGGACCTACAATGAGCAGTTCTTC. Encoded protein: CASSEWGLGTYNEQFF.

The CDR3, as DNA: TGTGCCAGCAGCTTAGTCATTACTAGATACCAAGAGACCCAGTTCTTC. Protein product: CASSLVITRYQETQFF. The chain is built from TRBV7-2 and TRBJ2-1; tentatively, D is TRBD2 (5 bases). CDR3 length: 16 residues. The V gene's germline CDR1 is SGHTA and CDR2 FQGNSA. With 1 base removed from V and 13 bases from J, the gap between germline ends came to 23 bases.

As for this clonotype: A read error likely explains this, since a far larger clone differs by one base. The rearrangement links TRBV7-2 to TRBJ2-5; D unclear. The V gene's germline CDR1 is SGHTA and CDR2 FQGNSA. CDR3 size: 14 residues. The CDR3 nucleotides are TGTGCCAGCAGCTTAGCGGGGTATCAAGAGACCCGGTACTTC. Protein sequence: CASSLAGYQETRYF.

The rearrangement joins TRBV6-5 to TRBJ2-3; unclear D gene. V shed 5 bases and J shed 1 base, with 13 bases lying between them. The CDR3 has 15 residues. Germline loops: CDR1 MNHEY, CDR2 SVGAGI. In DNA, the CDR3 is TGTGCCAGCAGTGGGTGGGCCTCAGGCACAGATACGCAGTATTTT. This encodes CASSGWASGTDTQYF.

The rearrangement joins TRBV24-1 to TRBJ2-3, with D tentatively TRBD1 or TRBD2 (6 bases each). Germline V CDR1 and CDR2: KGHDR, SFDVKD. This CDR3 region has 16 residues. The V and J ends lost 4 bases and 5 bases respectively, with 18 bases between them. In DNA, the CDR3 is TGTGCCACCAGTGACCACGGGGGCCCGACGGGAGATACGCAGTATTTT. This sequence encodes CATSDHGGPTGDTQYF.

This clonotype was detected only a few times. The chain has TRBV3-1 and TRBJ2-1, with D possibly TRBD1 on 5 matching bases. Germline V gene sequence: CDR1 LGHDT, CDR2 YNNKEL (reference sequence). The length of the CDR3 is 15 residues. Trimming shortened V by 4 bases and J by 3 bases, and 13 bases separated the two germline ends. This CDR3 reads CASSPSGRVYNEQFF. For the CDR3, the DNA is TGTGCCAGCAGCCCGTCGGGCAGGGTCTACAATGAGCAGTTCTTC.

CDR3: CASSYEGSGEQYF. The CDR3 DNA is TGTGCCAGCAGTTATGAGGGCTCGGGCGAGCAGTACTTC. This chain connects TRBV6-2 or TRBV6-3 to TRBJ2-5; D may be TRBD2 (5 bases). The last part of the DNA fits TRBJ2-7 better; the J call may be wrong. Germline V gene sequence: CDR1 MNHEY, CDR2 SVGEGT. This CDR3 spans 13 amino acids.

The chain recombines TRBV4-3 with TRBJ2-1; 12 bases fit TRBD2. CDR3 size: 16 residues. The trim removed 4 bases at V and 5 bases at J, leaving 6 bases unmatched. Germline CDR1 LGHNA, CDR2 YSLEER. The CDR3 DNA follows: TGCGCCAGCAGCCCACGGACTAGCGGGGCCAACAATGAGCAGTTCTTC. It is translated as CASSPRTSGANNEQFF.

Notes on this clonotype: It is likely a read error, because the conserved phenylalanine at the end of the CDR3 is missing. J is TRBJ2-7 and V is TRBV2; TRBD2 aligns across 9 bases. CDR1 and CDR2 (germline): SNHLY, FYNNEI. The CDR3 loop spans 16 amino acids. CDR3: CASSESGLALHYKQYY. The CDR3 DNA reads TGTGCCAGCAGTGAATCCGGACTAGCGCTCCACTACAAGCAGTACTAC.

V and J are TRBV20-1 and TRBJ1-5; no clear D gene. This CDR3 has 13 residues. From germline, CDR1 is DFQATT and CDR2 SNEGSKA (reference sequence). Trimming cost V 6 bases and J 0 bases, with 9 bases left between them. CDR3 loop: CSAKDLSNQPQHF. The CDR3 DNA is TGCAGTGCAAAGGACCTTAGCAATCAGCCCCAGCATTTT.

The chain carries TRBV7-2 and TRBJ2-1; a possible D gene is TRBD2 (6 bases). The V gene's germline CDR1 is SGHTA and CDR2 FQGNSA. V lost 3 bases, J lost 5 bases, and 14 bases lay in between. The CDR3 is 15 residues long. As DNA, the CDR3 is TGTGCCAGCAGCTTTCAGGGAGGTAGAAACAATGAGCAGTTCTTC. Amino acid sequence: CASSFQGGRNNEQFF.

This clonotype was recorded once. CDR3 nucleotides: TGTGCCAGCAGCCTTCGACAGGAAGAAAAACTGTTTTTT. Encoded protein: CASSLRQEEKLFF. The gene calls are TRBV3-1 and TRBJ1-4, with a possible D match to TRBD1 (6 bases). From germline, CDR1 is LGHDT and CDR2 YNNKEL (reference sequence). V dropped 4 bases and J dropped 8 bases, with 11 bases sitting between them. The CDR3 sequence is 13 residues long.

This clonotype was observed a few times. The rearrangement joins TRBV28 to TRBJ2-3; TRBD2 aligns across 12 bases. The length of the CDR3 is 15 residues. In germline, CDR1 is MDHEN, CDR2 SYDVKM. With 10 bases clipped from V and 2 bases from J, the junction kept 7 bases outside the gene matches. For the CDR3, the DNA is TGTGCCATCCGACTAGCGGGGGATAACACAGATACGCAGTATTTT. Amino acids: CAIRLAGDNTDTQYF.

The rearrangement links TRBV6-5 to TRBJ1-2; D gene ambiguous. The CDR3 extends over 14 amino acids. CDR1 and CDR2 (germline): MNHEY, SVGAGI. V gave up 2 bases and J gave up 4 bases, with 11 bases separating them. CDR3 sequence (DNA): TGTGCCAGCAGTTACGCGGTCGGGATCTATGGCTACACCTTC. It translates to CASSYAVGIYGYTF.

This clonotype appeared a few times. The chain couples TRBV7-2 to TRBJ2-1, with TRBD2 matching over 10 bases. V was clipped by 3 bases and J by 4 bases; unmatched bases: 6. CDR1 and CDR2 (germline): SGHTA, FQGNSA. CDR3 length equals 16 residues. CDR3 residues: CASSLTLSGGYNEQFF. The CDR3 DNA reads TGTGCCAGCAGCTTGACCCTTAGCGGGGGGTACAATGAGCAGTTCTTC.

The chain carries TRBV6-5 and TRBJ1-2, with TRBD1 as a possible D gene (6 bases). The germline V gene encodes CDR1 MNHEY and CDR2 SVGAGI. Between the trimmed V and J ends, which lost 0 bases and 8 bases, there was a span of 19 bases. The length of the CDR3 is 16 residues. The CDR3 DNA follows: TGTGCCAGCAGTTACTCGAGATCGACGGGGGGGCGCGGCTACACCTTC. Amino acid sequence: CASSYSRSTGGRGYTF.

This clonotype was counted between two and nine times. This chain joins TRBV20-1 and TRBJ2-4; D is ambiguous. CDR1 is DFQATT and CDR2 is SNEGSKA in the germline V gene (reference sequence). V shed 6 bases and J shed 1 base, with 13 bases lying between them. The CDR3 is 14 amino acids. CDR3 region: CSALDGPAKNIQYF. The CDR3 DNA follows: TGCAGTGCCCTGGACGGTCCCGCCAAAAACATTCAGTACTTC.

This chain joins TRBV5-6 and TRBJ2-1; no definite D call. The germline V gene encodes CDR1 SGHDT and CDR2 YYEEEE. The CDR3 has 14 amino acids. V dropped 3 bases and J dropped 7 bases, with 14 bases sitting between them. CDR3 in amino acids: CASSSLEGLNEQFF. For the CDR3, the DNA is TGTGCCAGCAGCTCCCTAGAAGGGCTGAATGAGCAGTTCTTC.

This chain joins TRBV7-9 and TRBJ1-2; D ambiguous. V was clipped by 5 bases and J by 8 bases, with 12 bases between them. The CDR3 contains 12 residues. Germline V gene data show CDR1 as SEHNR and CDR2 as FQNEAQ (reference sequence). The chain's CDR3 is CASSPGSEGYTF. The CDR3 nucleotides are TGTGCCAGCAGCCCGGGGTCTGAAGGCTACACCTTC.

V gene TRBV4-1 combines with J gene TRBJ2-3; D unclear. V lost 4 bases and J lost 1, with 21 bases in between. From germline, CDR1 is MGHRA and CDR2 YSYEKL. CDR3 length: 18 amino acids. The CDR3 sequence is CASSRQDLAASGTDTQYF. Written as DNA, the CDR3 is TGCGCCAGCAGCCGGCAAGACCTCGCAGCGTCGGGCACAGATACGCAGTATTTT.

The V call is TRBV25-1, the J call TRBJ2-4; no firm D call. V shed 4 bases and J shed 7 bases, with 5 bases lying between them. The CDR3 has 11 amino acids. Germline V gene lookup returns CDR1 MGHDK and CDR2 SYGVNS. Written as DNA, the CDR3 is TGTGCCAGCAGTGCCGATAACATTCAGTACTTC. It encodes CASSADNIQYF.